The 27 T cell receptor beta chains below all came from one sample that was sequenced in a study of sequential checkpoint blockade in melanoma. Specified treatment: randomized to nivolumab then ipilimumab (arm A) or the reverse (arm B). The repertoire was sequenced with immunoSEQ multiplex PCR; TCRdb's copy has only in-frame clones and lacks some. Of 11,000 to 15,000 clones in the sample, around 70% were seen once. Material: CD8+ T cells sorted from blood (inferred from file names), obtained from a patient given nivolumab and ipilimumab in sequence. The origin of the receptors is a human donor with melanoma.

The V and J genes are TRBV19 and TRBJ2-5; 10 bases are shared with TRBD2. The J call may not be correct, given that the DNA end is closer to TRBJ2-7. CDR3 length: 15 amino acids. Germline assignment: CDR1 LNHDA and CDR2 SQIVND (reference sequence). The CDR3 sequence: CASSWAGTSDYEQYF. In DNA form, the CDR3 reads TGTGCCAGTAGCTGGGCGGGGACTAGCGACTACGAGCAGTACTTC.

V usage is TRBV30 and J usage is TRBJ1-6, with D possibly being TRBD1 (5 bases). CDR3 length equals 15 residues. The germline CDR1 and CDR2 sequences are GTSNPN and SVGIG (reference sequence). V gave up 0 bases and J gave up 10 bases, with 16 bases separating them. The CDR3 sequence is CAWSVVREGRSPLHF. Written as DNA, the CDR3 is TGTGCCTGGAGTGTCGTAAGGGAGGGGCGATCACCCCTCCACTTT.

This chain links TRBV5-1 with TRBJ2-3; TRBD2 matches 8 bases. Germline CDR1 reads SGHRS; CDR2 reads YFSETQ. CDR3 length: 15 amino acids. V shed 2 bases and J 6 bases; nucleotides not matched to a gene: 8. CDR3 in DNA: TGCGCCAGCAGCTTCGTCGTAGCGGGGACTGATACGCAGTATTTT. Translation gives CASSFVVAGTDTQYF.

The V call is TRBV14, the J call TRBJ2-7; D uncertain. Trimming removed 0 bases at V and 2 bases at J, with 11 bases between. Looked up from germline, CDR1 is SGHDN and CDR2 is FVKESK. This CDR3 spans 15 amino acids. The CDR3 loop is CASSQDEAIPYEQYF. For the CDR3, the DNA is TGTGCCAGCAGCCAAGATGAGGCTATTCCCTACGAGCAGTACTTC. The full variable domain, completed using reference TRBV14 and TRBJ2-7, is EAGVTQFPSHSVIEKGQTVTLRCDPISGHDNLYWYRRVMGKEIKFLLHFVKESKQDESGMPNNRFLAERTGGTYSTLKVQPAELEDSGVYFCASSQDEAIPYEQYFGPGTRLTVT.

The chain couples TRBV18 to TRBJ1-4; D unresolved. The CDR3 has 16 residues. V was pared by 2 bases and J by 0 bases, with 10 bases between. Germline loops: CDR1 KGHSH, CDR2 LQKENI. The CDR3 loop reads CASSPGEGATNEKLFF. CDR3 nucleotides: TGTGCCAGCTCACCAGGGGAGGGAGCAACTAATGAAAAACTGTTTTTT.

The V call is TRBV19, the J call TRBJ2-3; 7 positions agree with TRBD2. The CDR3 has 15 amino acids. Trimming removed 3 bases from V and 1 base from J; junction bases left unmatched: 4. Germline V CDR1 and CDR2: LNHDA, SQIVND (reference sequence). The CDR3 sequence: CASSILAVGTDTQYF. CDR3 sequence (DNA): TGTGCCAGTAGTATTCTAGCGGTGGGCACAGATACGCAGTATTTT.

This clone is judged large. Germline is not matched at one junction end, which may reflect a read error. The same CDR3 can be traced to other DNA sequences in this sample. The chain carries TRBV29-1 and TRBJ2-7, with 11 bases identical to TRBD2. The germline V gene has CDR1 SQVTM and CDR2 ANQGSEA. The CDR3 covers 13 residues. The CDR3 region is CSAELAGAWEQYF. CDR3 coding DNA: TGCAGCGCTGAACTAGCGGGAGCTTGGGAGCAGTACTTC.

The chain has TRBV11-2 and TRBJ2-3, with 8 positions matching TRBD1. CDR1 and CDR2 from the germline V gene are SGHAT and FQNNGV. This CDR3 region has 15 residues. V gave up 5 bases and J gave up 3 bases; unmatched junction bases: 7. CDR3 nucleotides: TGTGCCAGCAGCCCCAGGGGGCTTCGGACAGATACGCAGTATTTT. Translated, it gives CASSPRGLRTDTQYF.

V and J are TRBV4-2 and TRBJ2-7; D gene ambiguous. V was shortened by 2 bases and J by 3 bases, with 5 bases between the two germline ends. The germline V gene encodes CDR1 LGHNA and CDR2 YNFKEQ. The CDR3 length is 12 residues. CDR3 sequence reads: CASSQYSYEQYF. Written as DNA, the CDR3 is TGTGCCAGCAGCCAATACAGCTACGAGCAGTACTTC.

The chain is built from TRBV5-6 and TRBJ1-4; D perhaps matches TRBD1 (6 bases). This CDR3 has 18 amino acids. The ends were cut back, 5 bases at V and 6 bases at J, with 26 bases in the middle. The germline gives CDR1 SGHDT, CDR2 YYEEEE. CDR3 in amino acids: CASRQKPATRDTYEKLFF. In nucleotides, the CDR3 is TGTGCCAGCAGACAAAAACCAGCGACCCGGGACACCTATGAAAAACTGTTTTTT.

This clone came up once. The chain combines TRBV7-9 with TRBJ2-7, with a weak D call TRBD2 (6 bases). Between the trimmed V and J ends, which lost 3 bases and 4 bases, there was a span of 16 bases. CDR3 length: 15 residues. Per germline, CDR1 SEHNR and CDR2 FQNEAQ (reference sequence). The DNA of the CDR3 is TGTGCCAGCAGCTTCCCCGGGGGAGGTTGGTACGAGCAGTACTTC. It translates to CASSFPGGGWYEQYF. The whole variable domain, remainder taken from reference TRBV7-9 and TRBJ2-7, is DTGVSQNPRHKITKRGQNVTFRCDPISEHNRLYWYRQTLGQGPEFLTYFQNEAQLEKSRLLSDRFSAERPKGSFSTLEIQRTEQGDSAMYLCASSFPGGGWYEQYFGPGTRLTVT.

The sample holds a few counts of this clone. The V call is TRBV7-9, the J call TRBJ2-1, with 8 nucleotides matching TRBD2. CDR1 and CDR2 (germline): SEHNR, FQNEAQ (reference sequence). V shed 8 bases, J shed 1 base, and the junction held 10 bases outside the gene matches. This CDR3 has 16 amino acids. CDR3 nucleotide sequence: TGTGCCAGCTCTGGGGCGGGAGGTTCGTCCTACAATGAGCAGTTCTTC. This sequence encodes CASSGAGGSSYNEQFF. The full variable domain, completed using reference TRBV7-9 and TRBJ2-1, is DTGVSQNPRHKITKRGQNVTFRCDPISEHNRLYWYRQTLGQGPEFLTYFQNEAQLEKSRLLSDRFSAERPKGSFSTLEIQRTEQGDSAMYLCASSGAGGSSYNEQFFGPGTRLTVL.

The CDR3 sequence is CASSGLPRQTQYF. CDR3 DNA: TGTGCCAGCAGCGGACTACCTCGGCAGACCCAGTACTTC. The chain recombines TRBV28 with TRBJ2-5; D possibly corresponds to TRBD2 (6 bases). The germline gives CDR1 MDHEN, CDR2 SYDVKM. Trimming took off 6 bases at V and 6 bases at J, with 14 bases between the two ends. The CDR3 covers 13 residues.

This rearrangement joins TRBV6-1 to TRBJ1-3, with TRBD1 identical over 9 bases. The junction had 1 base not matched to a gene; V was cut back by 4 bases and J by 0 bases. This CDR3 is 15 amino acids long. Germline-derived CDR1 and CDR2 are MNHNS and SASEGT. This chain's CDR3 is CASSGGQGSGNTIYF. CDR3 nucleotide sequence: TGTGCCAGCAGTGGGGGACAGGGCTCTGGAAACACCATATATTTT.

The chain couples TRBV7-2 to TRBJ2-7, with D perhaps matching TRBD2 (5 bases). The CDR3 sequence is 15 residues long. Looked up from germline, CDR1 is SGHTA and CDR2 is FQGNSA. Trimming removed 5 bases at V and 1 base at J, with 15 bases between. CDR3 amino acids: CASSQEGAESYEQYF. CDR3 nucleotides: TGTGCCAGCAGCCAAGAGGGCGCGGAGTCCTACGAGCAGTACTTC. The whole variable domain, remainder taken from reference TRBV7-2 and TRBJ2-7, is GAGVSQSPSNKVTEKGKDVELRCDPISGHTALYWYRQSLGQGLEFLIYFQGNSAPDKSGLPSDRFSAERTGGSVSTLTIQRTQQEDSAVYLCASSQEGAESYEQYFGPGTRLTVT.

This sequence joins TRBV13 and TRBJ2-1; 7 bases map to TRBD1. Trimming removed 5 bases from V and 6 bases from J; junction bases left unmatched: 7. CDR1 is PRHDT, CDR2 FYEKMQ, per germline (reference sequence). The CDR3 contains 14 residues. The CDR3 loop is CASSHGTVGNEQFF. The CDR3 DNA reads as TGTGCCAGCAGCCATGGGACAGTGGGCAATGAGCAGTTCTTC.

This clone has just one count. DNA of the CDR3: TGTGCCTGGAGTGTACCGAGACAGTATCCCGATGGCTACACCTTC. Translated: CAWSVPRQYPDGYTF. V usage is TRBV30 and J usage is TRBJ1-2, with D possibly being TRBD1 (5 bases). This CDR3 region has 15 residues. V lost 0 bases to trimming and J lost 6 bases, with 17 bases between them. The V gene's germline CDR1 is GTSNPN and CDR2 SVGIG (reference sequence).

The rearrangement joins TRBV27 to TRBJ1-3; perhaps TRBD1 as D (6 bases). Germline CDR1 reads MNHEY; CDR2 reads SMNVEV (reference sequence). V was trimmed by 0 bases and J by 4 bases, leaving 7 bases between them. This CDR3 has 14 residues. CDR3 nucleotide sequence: TGTGCCAGCAGTTTATCGGGGGCAGGAAACACCATATATTTT. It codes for CASSLSGAGNTIYF.

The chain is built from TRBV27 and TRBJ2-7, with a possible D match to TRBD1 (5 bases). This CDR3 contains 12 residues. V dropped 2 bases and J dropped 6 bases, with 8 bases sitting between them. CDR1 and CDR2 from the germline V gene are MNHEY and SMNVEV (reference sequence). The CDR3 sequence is CASSLTGSEQYF. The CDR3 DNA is TGTGCCAGCAGTTTAACAGGTTCCGAGCAGTACTTC.

The CDR3 DNA is TGTGCCAGTAGTATAGGGCAGGTTTTCTACAATGAGCAGTTCTTC. Protein product: CASSIGQVFYNEQFF. This rearrangement joins TRBV19 to TRBJ2-1; no firm D call. CDR1 and CDR2 (germline): LNHDA, SQIVND (reference sequence). V was cut by 1 base and J by 3 bases, with 10 bases left in between. The CDR3 is made up of 15 amino acids. The full variable domain, in which reference TRBV19 and TRBJ2-1 provide the parts outside the CDR3, is DGGITQSPKYLFRKEGQNVTLSCEQNLNHDAMYWYRQDPGQGLRLIYYSQIVNDFQKGDIAEGYSVSREKKESFPLTVTSAQKNPTAFYLCASSIGQVFYNEQFFGPGTRLTVL.

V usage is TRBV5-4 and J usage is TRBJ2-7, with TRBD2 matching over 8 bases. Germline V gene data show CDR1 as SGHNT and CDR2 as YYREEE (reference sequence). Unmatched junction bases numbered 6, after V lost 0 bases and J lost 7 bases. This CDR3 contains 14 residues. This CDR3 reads CASSLEGGTSEQYF. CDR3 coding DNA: TGTGCCAGCAGCTTGGAAGGGGGGACTAGTGAGCAGTACTTC.

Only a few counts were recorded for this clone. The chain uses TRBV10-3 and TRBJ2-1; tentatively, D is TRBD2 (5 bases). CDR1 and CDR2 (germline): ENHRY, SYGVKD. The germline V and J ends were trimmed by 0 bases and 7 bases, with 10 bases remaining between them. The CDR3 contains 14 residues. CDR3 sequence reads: CAISESGLPNEQFF. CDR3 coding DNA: TGTGCCATCAGTGAGTCAGGACTTCCAAATGAGCAGTTCTTC.

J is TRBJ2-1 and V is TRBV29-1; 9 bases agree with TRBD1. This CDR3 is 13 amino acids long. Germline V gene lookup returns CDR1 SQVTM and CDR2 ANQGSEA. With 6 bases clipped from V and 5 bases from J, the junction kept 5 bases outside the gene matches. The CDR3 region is CSVGTGRHNEQFF. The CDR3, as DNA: TGCAGCGTCGGGACAGGGCGGCACAATGAGCAGTTCTTC.

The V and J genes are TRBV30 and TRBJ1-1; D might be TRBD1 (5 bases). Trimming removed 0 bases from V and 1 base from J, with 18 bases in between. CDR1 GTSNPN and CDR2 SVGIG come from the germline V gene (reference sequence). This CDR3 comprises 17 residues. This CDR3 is CAWSVLIGRTQNTEAFF. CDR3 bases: TGTGCCTGGAGTGTACTGATCGGGCGGACACAGAACACTGAAGCTTTCTTT.

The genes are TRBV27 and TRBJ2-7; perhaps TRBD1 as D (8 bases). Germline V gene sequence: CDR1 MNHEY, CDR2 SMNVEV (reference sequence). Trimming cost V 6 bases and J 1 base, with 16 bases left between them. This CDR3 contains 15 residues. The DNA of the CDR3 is TGTGCCAGCAGCCTTGGACAGGGAGGGTCCTACGAGCAGTACTTC. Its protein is CASSLGQGGSYEQYF.

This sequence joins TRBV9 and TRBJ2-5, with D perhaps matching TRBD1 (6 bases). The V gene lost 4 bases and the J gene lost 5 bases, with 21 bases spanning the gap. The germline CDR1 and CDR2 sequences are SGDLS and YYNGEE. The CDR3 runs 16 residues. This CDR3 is CASSQGSAGKGETQYF. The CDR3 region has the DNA TGTGCCAGCAGCCAGGGGTCGGCAGGGAAGGGGGAGACCCAGTACTTC. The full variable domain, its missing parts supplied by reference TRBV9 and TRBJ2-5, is DSGVTQTPKHLITATGQRVTLRCSPRSGDLSVYWYQQSLDQGLQFLIQYYNGEERAKGNILERFSAQQFPDLHSELNLSSLELGDSALYFCASSQGSAGKGETQYFGPGTRLLVL.

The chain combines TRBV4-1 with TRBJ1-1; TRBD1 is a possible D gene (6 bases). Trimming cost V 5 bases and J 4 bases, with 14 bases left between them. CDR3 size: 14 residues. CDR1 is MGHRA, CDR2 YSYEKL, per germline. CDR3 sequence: CASSSTSGVTEAFF. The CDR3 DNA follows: TGCGCCAGCAGCTCCACGTCAGGGGTCACTGAAGCTTTCTTT.